These T cell receptor beta chains were read from a single sample in a study of shared clonotypes between healthy human individuals. Here immunoSEQ multiplex PCR was the method, and the copy in TCRdb shows in-frame clones only, minus some. The sample holds about 2.4 million clones, 93% seen once. Material: naive CD4+ T cells from PBMCs. These receptors were taken from a man between 18 and 35 years old in good health. Some clones in this sample may be carry-over from other donors' samples. CDR3s include the opening cysteine and the closing phenylalanine or tryptophan. Fields, in order: J gene, clone size, D gene, V gene, CDR3 protein, CDR3 DNA. A D gene is named only where the DNA matches it firmly. Clone size appears in some rows only: once, few, many, or a class for an expanded clone.

TRBJ2-4	once	-	TRBV9	CASSAGGVAKNIQYF	TGTGCCAGCAGCGCTGGAGGGGTTGCCAAAAACATTCAGTACTTC
TRBJ2-7	-	-	TRBV5-5	CASSFWLSPYEQYF	TGTGCCAGCAGCTTTTGGCTCAGTCCCTACGAGCAGTACTTC
TRBJ1-5	-	-	TRBV4-1	CASSQDVWTNQPQHF	TGCGCCAGCAGCCAAGATGTGTGGACCAATCAGCCCCAGCATTTT
TRBJ2-7	-	-	TRBV7-9	CASSSSPGGTPYEQYF	TGTGCCAGCAGCTCAAGTCCAGGGGGGACACCCTACGAGCAGTACTTC
TRBJ2-1	-	TRBD2	TRBV5-4	CASSLGLAGGAGQFF	TGTGCCAGCAGCTTAGGACTAGCGGGAGGAGCTGGGCAGTTCTTC
TRBJ2-7	-	TRBD2	TRBV28	CASSSPGGPYEQYF	TGTGCCAGCAGTTCCCCGGGAGGGCCGTACGAGCAGTACTTC
TRBJ1-3	-	-	TRBV5-1	CASSLEPAGNTIYF	TGCGCCAGCAGCTTGGAACCAGCCGGAAACACCATATATTTT
TRBJ2-5	-	TRBD1	TRBV5-6	CASSLGTGPQETQYF	TGTGCCAGCAGCCTTGGGACAGGGCCCCAAGAGACCCAGTACTTC
TRBJ2-2	-	-	TRBV7-9	CASSLGPPPKAGELFF	TGTGCCAGCAGCTTAGGTCCTCCACCGAAGGCCGGGGAGCTGTTTTTT
TRBJ2-7	-	-	TRBV11-2	CASSLSSGGIYEQYF	TGTGCCAGCAGCTTATCATCTGGCGGGATTTACGAGCAGTACTTC
TRBJ2-1	-	-	TRBV10-1	CASSDWGHEQFF	TGCGCCAGCAGTGATTGGGGCCATGAGCAGTTCTTC
TRBJ2-1	-	-	TRBV30	CAWVRVDRTYNEQFF	TGTGCCTGGGTCCGCGTCGACAGAACCTACAATGAGCAGTTCTTC
TRBJ2-2	-	TRBD1	TRBV5-1	CASSLGPGTGGTGELFF	TGCGCCAGCAGCTTGGGCCCCGGGACAGGGGGGACCGGGGAGCTGTTTTTT
TRBJ1-5	-	-	TRBV6-1	CASSARGGFGNQPQHF	TGTGCCAGCAGTGCCCGAGGGGGGTTCGGCAATCAGCCCCAGCATTTT
TRBJ2-7	-	-	TRBV9	CASSVGDYSYEQYF	TGTGCCAGCAGCGTAGGTGACTACTCCTACGAGCAGTACTTC
TRBJ2-7	-	TRBD1	TRBV5-1	CASSLVGTAYEQYF	TGCGCCAGCAGCTTGGTGGGGACAGCCTACGAGCAGTACTTC
TRBJ2-7	-	TRBD1	TRBV28	CASRKQGNDEQYF	TGTGCCAGCAGAAAACAGGGGAACGACGAGCAGTACTTC
TRBJ2-3	once	-	TRBV25-1	CASSGFEASTDTQYF	TGTGCCAGCAGTGGCTTCGAAGCTAGCACAGATACGCAGTATTTT
TRBJ1-3	-	-	TRBV9	CASSAGELAGNTIYF	TGTGCCAGCAGCGCTGGGGAATTAGCTGGAAACACCATATATTTT
TRBJ1-1	-	TRBD1	TRBV10-2	CASSEAWTGGEPEAFF	TGCGCCAGCAGTGAGGCCTGGACAGGGGGCGAGCCTGAAGCTTTCTTT
TRBJ1-4	-	-	TRBV10-2	CASSGLAGRGAINEKLFF	TGCGCCAGCAGTGGCCTAGCGGGGAGAGGGGCCATCAATGAAAAACTGTTTTTT
TRBJ1-2	-	-	TRBV6-6	CASSYGPGRGPHGYTF	TGTGCCAGCAGTTATGGCCCCGGGAGGGGTCCGCATGGCTACACCTTC
TRBJ2-5	-	TRBD2	TRBV7-8	CASSLRLAGYQETQYF	TGTGCCAGCAGCTTGAGACTAGCGGGGTACCAAGAGACCCAGTACTTC
TRBJ2-3	-	TRBD2	TRBV7-2	CASRDSGGGTQYF	TGTGCCAGCAGAGATAGCGGGGGGGGTACGCAGTATTTT
TRBJ2-3	-	-	TRBV6-1	CASSAVEKDTQYF	TGTGCCAGCAGTGCGGTAGAAAAGGATACGCAGTATTTT
TRBJ2-7	-	TRBD2	TRBV6-5	CASKLGEREWYEQYF	TGTGCCAGCAAACTTGGGGAGCGGGAGTGGTACGAGCAGTACTTC
TRBJ2-2	-	TRBD2	TRBV10-3	CAISERRTASGNTGELFF	TGTGCCATCAGTGAGCGGAGAACGGCTAGCGGTAACACCGGGGAGCTGTTTTTT